Each of the 23 T cell receptor beta chains below was sequenced from the same sample in a study of Tregs in tolerant kidney transplant recipients. These TCRs are of unknown antigen specificity. TCRdb's table, derived via immunoSEQ multiplex PCR, lists solely in-frame clones and lacks some. Seen here are about 44,000 clones, nearly 97% observed once, and the top ten hold around 0.38%. Sequencing was done on a sample of Tregs from blood cultured with allogeneic cells. The receptors stem from a human donor in good health.

The J gene is TRBJ2-7, the V gene TRBV5-1; TRBD2 might be the D (7 bases). Germline V gives CDR1 SGHRS, CDR2 YFSETQ. Trimming left V 2 bases short and J 3 bases short, with 15 bases between. The CDR3 contains 15 residues. CDR3 DNA sequence: TGCGCCAGCAGCTTCCTGCGGGGGCTTTACTACGAGCAGTACTTC. Translating gives CASSFLRGLYYEQYF.

The rearrangement uses TRBV15 and TRBJ1-1; TRBD1 might be the D (6 bases). The length of the CDR3 is 16 residues. V dropped 1 base and J dropped 0 bases, with 12 bases sitting between them. Germline lookup yields CDR1 LNHNV and CDR2 YYDKDF (reference sequence). The CDR3 DNA follows: TGTGCCACCAGCAGAGGGTCAGGGGCCATGAACACTGAAGCTTTCTTT. Amino acid sequence: CATSRGSGAMNTEAFF.

This rearrangement joins TRBV7-9 to TRBJ1-2; 11 bases are shared with TRBD1. This CDR3 spans 15 amino acids. V shed 1 base and J 4 bases; nucleotides not matched to a gene: 2. Germline V gives CDR1 SEHNR, CDR2 FQNEAQ (reference sequence). The CDR3: CASSLGTGGFYGYTF. As DNA, the CDR3 is TGTGCCAGCAGCTTAGGGACAGGGGGCTTCTATGGCTACACCTTC.

The V call is TRBV7-3, the J call TRBJ2-2, with a tentative D call TRBD2 (6 bases). This CDR3 has 15 residues. Per germline, CDR1 SGHTA and CDR2 FQGTGA. V dropped 5 bases and J dropped 2 bases, with 12 bases sitting between them. In DNA form, the CDR3 reads TGTGCCAGCAGCGTCGCGACTAGTAACACCGGGGAGCTGTTTTTT. Translating it yields CASSVATSNTGELFF. Drawing the rest from reference TRBV7-3 and TRBJ2-2, the complete variable domain is GAGVSQTPSNKVTEKGKYVELRCDPISGHTALYWYRQSLGQGPEFLIYFQGTGAADDSGLPNDRFFAVRPEGSVSTLKIQRTERGDSAVYLCASSVATSNTGELFFGEGSRLTVL.

V gene TRBV2 combines with J gene TRBJ1-6, with D maybe TRBD1 (5 bases). CDR3 size: 15 residues. Trimming stripped 7 bases from V and 7 bases from J, with 17 bases between. The germline CDR1 and CDR2 sequences are SNHLY and FYNNEI. In DNA, the CDR3 is TGTGCCAGCACCGAGGGTCGGGGGTGGAATTCACCCCTCCACTTT. It encodes CASTEGRGWNSPLHF.

The chain links TRBV6-9 to TRBJ1-6; weak D call: TRBD1 (6 bases). Germline CDR1 and CDR2: MNHGY and SVAAGI. This CDR3 is built from 17 residues. Trimming stripped 2 bases from V and 0 bases from J, with 11 bases between. The CDR3 nucleotides are TGTGCCAGCAGTTATAGCGGGGGCTGCTCCTATAATTCACCCCTCCACTTT. Amino acids: CASSYSGGCSYNSPLHF.

The chain employs TRBV19 and TRBJ2-1; 7 bases fit TRBD1. This CDR3 is built from 15 residues. J lost 3 bases, V lost 2 bases, and 4 bases had no gene match. CDR1 is LNHDA and CDR2 is SQIVND in the germline V gene (reference sequence). In DNA, the CDR3 is TGTGCCAGTAGTATAATCCGGGACAGCTACAATGAGCAGTTCTTC. It specifies CASSIIRDSYNEQFF.

V and J are TRBV4-1 and TRBJ1-1; no clear D gene. Germline V lookup: CDR1 MGHRA, CDR2 YSYEKL. The V gene lost 0 bases and the J gene lost 1 base, with 12 bases spanning the gap. This CDR3 spans 16 amino acids. The CDR3 nucleotides are TGCGCCAGCAGCCAAGATCCCTGGGAATCGAACACTGAAGCTTTCTTT. This gives the protein CASSQDPWESNTEAFF.

The V call is TRBV10-3, the J call TRBJ1-3; weak D call: TRBD1 (6 bases). Trimming stripped 6 bases from V and 0 bases from J, with 15 bases between. The CDR3 sequence is 16 residues long. CDR1 and CDR2 from the germline V gene are ENHRY and SYGVKD. CDR3 in amino acids: CAIRPTRGASGNTIYF. Written as DNA, the CDR3 is TGTGCCATCAGACCGACCAGGGGTGCCTCTGGAAACACCATATATTTT.

The chain uses TRBV14 and TRBJ1-1, with D possibly matching TRBD1 (5 bases). V lost 5 bases to trimming and J lost 0 bases, with 10 bases between them. This CDR3 has 14 amino acids. Germline V gives CDR1 SGHDN, CDR2 FVKESK. This chain's CDR3 is CASSFGTVNTEAFF. CDR3 DNA sequence: TGTGCCAGCAGCTTCGGGACGGTGAACACTGAAGCTTTCTTT.

The chain carries TRBV5-1 and TRBJ1-3; TRBD1 is a possible D gene (5 bases). CDR3 length: 17 amino acids. Per the germline V gene, CDR1 is SGHRS and CDR2 is YFSETQ. V was cut by 0 bases and J by 4 bases, with 17 bases left in between. In nucleotides, the CDR3 is TGCGCCAGCAGCTTGGCCGGATTTGGGGCTCGAGGAAACACCATATATTTT. This translates into CASSLAGFGARGNTIYF. The variable domain in full, with the rest retrieved from reference TRBV5-1 and TRBJ1-3, is KAGVTQTPRYLIKTRGQQVTLSCSPISGHRSVSWYQQTPGQGLQFLFEYFSETQRNKGNFPGRFSGRQFSNSRSEMNVSTLELGDSALYLCASSLAGFGARGNTIYFGEGSWLTVV.

This rearrangement joins TRBV21-1 to TRBJ1-2. TRBV21-1 is assigned pseudogene status. This CDR3 contains 16 residues. Here the CDR3 reads CASSKEEARANYGYTF. CDR3 in DNA: TGTGCCAGCAGCAAAGAAGAGGCCAGAGCTAACTATGGCTACACCTTC.

The chain carries TRBV5-1 and TRBJ1-4; 9 bases match TRBD1. There are 16 residues in the CDR3. Per the germline V gene, CDR1 is SGHRS and CDR2 is YFSETQ. V lost 4 bases, J lost 7 bases, and 11 bases stayed unmatched. In nucleotides, the CDR3 is TGCGCCAGCAGCAAGGGACAGGGTTTTATCGGTGAAAAACTGTTTTTT. Amino acid sequence: CASSKGQGFIGEKLFF.

The chain carries TRBV5-1 and TRBJ1-2, with a weak D call TRBD1 (5 bases). The germline V gene encodes CDR1 SGHRS and CDR2 YFSETQ. V was clipped by 2 bases and J by 4 bases, with 12 bases between them. The CDR3 length is 14 residues. The CDR3 loop reads CASSFPREGYGYTF. The CDR3 region has the DNA TGCGCCAGCAGCTTTCCCAGGGAAGGCTATGGCTACACCTTC.

V usage is TRBV7-2 and J usage is TRBJ2-7, with D perhaps being TRBD1 or TRBD2 (6 bases each). V was cut by 2 bases and J by 3 bases, with 20 bases left in between. CDR3 size: 17 residues. Germline V gene sequence: CDR1 SGHTA, CDR2 FQGNSA. CDR3 residues: CASSLMPRGGGFYEQYF. DNA for the CDR3: TGTGCCAGCAGCTTAATGCCCCGAGGAGGGGGTTTCTACGAGCAGTACTTC.

The genes are TRBV9 and TRBJ2-3; 12 bases are a match to TRBD2. CDR1 SGDLS and CDR2 YYNGEE come from the germline V gene. J lost 2 bases, V lost 0 bases, and 7 bases had no gene match. The CDR3 loop spans 18 amino acids. The chain's CDR3 is CASSVGLAGDSFTDTQYF. Written as DNA, the CDR3 is TGTGCCAGCAGCGTAGGACTAGCGGGGGACTCCTTCACAGATACGCAGTATTTT.

V usage is TRBV18 and J usage is TRBJ1-1; a possible D gene is TRBD1 (6 bases). Germline V lookup: CDR1 KGHSH, CDR2 LQKENI. This CDR3 has 13 amino acids. V was shortened by 4 bases and J by 0 bases, with 6 bases between the two germline ends. The CDR3 spells CASSQGVNTEAFF. The CDR3 bases are TGTGCCAGCTCACAGGGGGTGAACACTGAAGCTTTCTTT.

V usage is TRBV6-4 and J usage is TRBJ2-1, with 14 bases fitting TRBD2. Germline CDR1 is MRHNA and CDR2 is SNTAGT. V lost 0 bases to trimming and J lost 1 base; unmatched junction nucleotides: 2. The length of the CDR3 is 18 residues. CDR3 sequence (DNA): TGTGCCAGCAGTGACTCCCGGACTAGCGGGGGGTCCTACAATGAGCAGTTCTTC. Residues: CASSDSRTSGGSYNEQFF.

As DNA, the CDR3 is TGTGCCAGCAGTCACAGGGGTCTCCAAGAGACCCAGTACTTC. Encoded protein: CASSHRGLQETQYF. The chain joins TRBV6-6 to TRBJ2-5; 7 positions match TRBD1. The CDR3 runs to 14 residues. Germline values: CDR1 MNHNY, CDR2 SVGAGI (reference sequence). V gave up 5 bases and J gave up 1 base; unmatched junction bases: 4.

The chain employs TRBV4-1 and TRBJ2-7; the D gene is possibly TRBD1 (6 bases). Germline-derived CDR1 and CDR2 are MGHRA and YSYEKL. This CDR3 contains 16 residues. Trimming took off 1 base at V and 3 bases at J, with 16 bases between the two ends. The CDR3 bases are TGCGCCAGCAGCCAAGCCCCAGGACAGATAGACTACGAGCAGTACTTC. This sequence encodes CASSQAPGQIDYEQYF.

This rearrangement joins TRBV7-9 to TRBJ2-7; possibly TRBD1 for D (6 bases). Trimming removed 3 bases at V and 4 bases at J, with 16 bases between. In germline, CDR1 is SEHNR, CDR2 FQNEAQ (reference sequence). The CDR3 runs to 15 residues. The CDR3 loop reads CASSFTGKLSYEQYF. DNA of the CDR3: TGTGCCAGCAGCTTTACAGGGAAATTGTCGTACGAGCAGTACTTC.

The chain carries TRBV7-2 and TRBJ1-5; D is possibly TRBD1 (6 bases). V gave up 5 bases and J gave up 4 bases, with 18 bases separating them. Germline CDR1 and CDR2: SGHTA and FQGNSA. CDR3 length: 16 residues. CDR3 nucleotide sequence: TGTGCCAGCAGCCAGACGGGGGGCCGGGGGAATCAGCCCCAGCATTTT. This codes for CASSQTGGRGNQPQHF.

V is TRBV15 and J is TRBJ2-2; D possibly corresponds to TRBD1 (8 bases). The CDR3 has 20 amino acids. V lost 0 bases and J lost 4, with 24 bases in between. From germline, CDR1 is LNHNV and CDR2 YYDKDF (reference sequence). CDR3 in DNA: TGTGCCACCAGCAGAGAGGTCCCGGTTTGGACAGGGAGGGGCACCGGGGAGCTGTTTTTT. This gives the protein CATSREVPVWTGRGTGELFF.